The 7 T cell receptor beta chains in this list originate from one sample, sequenced in a study of shared clonotypes between healthy human individuals. Here immunoSEQ multiplex PCR was the method, and the copy in TCRdb shows in-frame clones only, minus some. The data contain 2 million to 3 million clones, over 85% of them singletons. The sequenced sample consisted of naive CD4+ T cells from PBMCs. Subset: CD45RA+ positively selected. The origin of the receptors is a man between 18 and 29 years old in good health. Some clones in this sample may be carry-over from other donors' samples.

The chain links TRBV7-9 to TRBJ1-1, with 9 nucleotides matching TRBD1. The CDR3 length is 15 residues. The trim removed 5 bases at V and 0 bases at J, leaving 4 bases unmatched. Per germline, CDR1 SEHNR and CDR2 FQNEAQ (reference sequence). CDR3 bases: TGTGCCAGCAGCCCGAGACAGGGGGTGAACACTGAAGCTTTCTTT. Protein product: CASSPRQGVNTEAFF.

The rearrangement links TRBV5-1 to TRBJ2-1; maybe TRBD2 (5 bases). From germline, CDR1 is SGHRS and CDR2 YFSETQ. The CDR3 totals 15 residues. Trimming took 4 bases from V and 0 from J, leaving 11 bases between them. The CDR3 loop is CASSDTGSSYNEQFF. In nucleotides, the CDR3 is TGCGCCAGCAGCGACACGGGGAGCTCCTACAATGAGCAGTTCTTC.

This clone was recorded a few times. This chain joins TRBV28 and TRBJ2-7; 8 nucleotides line up with TRBD1. The CDR3 sequence is 12 residues long. V dropped 7 bases and J dropped 4; count of bases not matched to a gene: 3. Germline CDR1 and CDR2: MDHEN and SYDVKM. The DNA of the CDR3 is TGTGCCAGCACCGGACAGGGTTACGAGCAGTACTTC. Translated: CASTGQGYEQYF.

J is TRBJ2-5 and V is TRBV28; D remains unclear. Germline-derived CDR1 and CDR2 are MDHEN and SYDVKM. The CDR3 has 14 amino acids. Trimming removed 6 bases from V and 0 bases from J, with 11 bases in between. CDR3 DNA: TGTGCCAGCAGCACCTCCGGAAACCAAGAGACCCAGTACTTC. Translation gives CASSTSGNQETQYF.

The chain joins TRBV9 to TRBJ2-2, with 10 nucleotides matching TRBD2. Trimming cost V 4 bases and J 7 bases; bases outside gene matches: 7. CDR1 and CDR2 (germline): SGDLS, YYNGEE. The CDR3 is 15 residues long. The CDR3 DNA reads as TGTGCCAGCAGCCTCAGCGGGAGGGCCGTCGGGGAGCTGTTTTTT. Amino acid sequence: CASSLSGRAVGELFF.

The chain joins TRBV28 to TRBJ1-1; D remains ambiguous. V was clipped by 8 bases and J by 3 bases, with 16 bases between them. From germline, CDR1 is MDHEN and CDR2 SYDVKM. CDR3 size: 14 residues. In DNA form, the CDR3 reads TGTGCCAGCCAGGCGGGAGGGATGCACACTGAAGCTTTCTTT. As protein: CASQAGGMHTEAFF.

The chain employs TRBV5-1 and TRBJ1-2; 9 nucleotides agree with TRBD1. This CDR3 region has 14 residues. Germline V lookup: CDR1 SGHRS, CDR2 YFSETQ. J gave up 6 bases and V 6 bases, and 9 bases lay outside the gene matches. The DNA of the CDR3 is TGCGCCAGCACCCGAGGGGGACAGGGACATGGCTACACCTTC. As protein: CASTRGGQGHGYTF.